This T cell receptor beta chain was profiled in a study of cytomegalovirus exposure and HLA in healthy donors. Findings of the study overall: Among CMV-associated TCR beta chains, most appeared HLA-restricted in a later analysis. As a later analysis showed, a missense DCLRE1C variant was linked to trimming of TCR beta V- and J-genes.

The V gene lost 3 bases and the J gene lost 0 bases, with 5 bases spanning the gap. This CDR3 spans 13 amino acids. CDR1 is WNHNN and CDR2 is SYGVQD in the germline V gene (reference sequence). This clone was observed a handful of times. The antigen is undetermined. Primers: 60 Vbeta forward and 13 Jbeta reverse. Here immunoSEQ multiplex PCR was the method, and the copy in TCRdb shows in-frame clones only, minus some. The table records 90,000 or so clones, roughly 82% of them present only once. Though probably carrying unrecorded immune exposures, donors were nominally healthy at sampling. The receptor comes from a man aged 30-40 years in good health and CMV-seropositive. Input material: PBMCs. The gene calls are TRBV10-1 and TRBJ1-2; D ambiguous. CDR3 sequence: CASSEQTNYGYTF. Written as DNA, the CDR3 is TGCGCCAGCAGTGAACAGACTAACTATGGCTACACCTTC.